According to its frequency, the clone carrying this T cell receptor (beta chain) is medium-sized (0.01 to 0.1%). Its antigen remains unidentified. These data come from a study of cytomegalovirus exposure and HLA in healthy donors. Study-level findings and limits: Later genetic work tied a missense DCLRE1C variant to beta-chain V and J trimming.

Per the germline V gene, CDR1 is SNHLY and CDR2 is FYNNEI. Trimming removed 6 bases at V and 6 bases at J, with 23 bases between. The CDR3 is 17 amino acids. The PCR employed 60 Vbeta primers together with 13 Jbeta primers. Original methodology: Roughly 73 million unique TCR beta chains, about 11 million of them shared, were counted by a later analysis. Sequencing used immunoSEQ multiplex PCR; TCRdb keeps in-frame clones, though not all of them. The V and J calls and clone size were taken over from that table, and D and trimming were inferred from the DNA. This repertoire comprises roughly 36,000 clones; its ten largest clones make up roughly 3.3%.

Sequencing was carried out using PBMCs. The rearrangement links TRBV2 to TRBJ1-4, with a weak D call TRBD1 (5 bases). The TCR was taken from a woman aged 25 to 39 in good health and CMV-seropositive. DNA for the CDR3: TGTGCCAGCAGCTATCCAGTGGGGGAGGGGCAGGATGAAAAACTGTTTTTT. Translating gives CASSYPVGEGQDEKLFF.